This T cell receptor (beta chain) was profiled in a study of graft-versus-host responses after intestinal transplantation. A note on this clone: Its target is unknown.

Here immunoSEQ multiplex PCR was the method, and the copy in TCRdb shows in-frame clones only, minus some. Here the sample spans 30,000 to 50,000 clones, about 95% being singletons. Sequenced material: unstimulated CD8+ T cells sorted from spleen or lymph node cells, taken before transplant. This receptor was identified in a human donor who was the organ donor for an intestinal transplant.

In nucleotides, the CDR3 is TGTGCCAGCAGTGAAGTACTCGGGACAGCCAATCAGCCCCAGCATTTT. It is translated as CASSEVLGTANQPQHF. The chain is built from TRBV6-1 and TRBJ1-5; 7 positions agree with TRBD1. J gave up 3 bases and V 1 base, and 6 bases lay outside the gene matches. The germline CDR1 and CDR2 sequences are MNHNS and SASEGT. The CDR3 sequence is 16 residues long.